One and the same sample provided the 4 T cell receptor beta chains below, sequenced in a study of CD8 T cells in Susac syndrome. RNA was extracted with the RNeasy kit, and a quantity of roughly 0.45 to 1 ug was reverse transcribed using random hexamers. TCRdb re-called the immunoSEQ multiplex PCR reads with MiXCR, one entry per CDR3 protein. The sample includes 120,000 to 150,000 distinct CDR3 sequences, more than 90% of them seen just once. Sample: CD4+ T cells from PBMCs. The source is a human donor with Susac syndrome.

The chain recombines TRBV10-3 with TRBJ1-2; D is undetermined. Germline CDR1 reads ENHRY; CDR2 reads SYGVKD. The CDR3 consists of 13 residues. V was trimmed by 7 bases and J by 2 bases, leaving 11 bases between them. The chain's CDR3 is CAINPTQNYGYTF. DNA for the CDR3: TGTGCCATCAACCCAACGCAGAACTATGGCTACACCTTC.

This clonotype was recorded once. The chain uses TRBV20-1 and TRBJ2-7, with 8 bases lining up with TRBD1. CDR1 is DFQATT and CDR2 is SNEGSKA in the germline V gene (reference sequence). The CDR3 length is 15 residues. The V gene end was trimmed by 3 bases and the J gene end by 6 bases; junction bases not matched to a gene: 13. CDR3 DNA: TGCAGTGCTAGTGGAGGACAGGGAAACCCTGCCGAGCAGTACTTC. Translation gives CSASGGQGNPAEQYF.

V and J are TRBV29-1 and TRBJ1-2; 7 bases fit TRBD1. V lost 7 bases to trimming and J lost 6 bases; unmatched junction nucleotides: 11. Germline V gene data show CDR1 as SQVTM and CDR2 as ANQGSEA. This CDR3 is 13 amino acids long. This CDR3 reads CSAVQKQGNGYTF. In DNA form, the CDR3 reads TGCAGCGCTGTCCAAAAACAGGGGAATGGCTACACCTTC.

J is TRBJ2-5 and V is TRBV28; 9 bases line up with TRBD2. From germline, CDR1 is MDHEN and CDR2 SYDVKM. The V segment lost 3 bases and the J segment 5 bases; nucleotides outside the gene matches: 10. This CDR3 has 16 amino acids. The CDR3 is CASSFWREGLSETQYF. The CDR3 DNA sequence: TGTGCCAGCAGTTTCTGGCGGGAGGGCCTCAGTGAGACCCAGTACTTC.